This TCR beta chain was profiled in a study of T cell responses to AZD1222 COVID-19 vaccine. Libraries were prepared by immunoSEQ multiplex PCR; TCRdb keeps only in-frame clonotypes and omits some of them. The repertoire includes some 80,000 clones, 90% of them detected once, and about 3.5% sits in the top ten. Trimming shortened V by 3 bases and J by 5 bases, and 10 bases separated the two germline ends. This CDR3 contains 13 residues. From germline, CDR1 is SGHVS and CDR2 FQNEAQ. This TCR was sampled from an adult who received the AZD1222 COVID-19 vaccine. The rearrangement joins TRBV7-8 to TRBJ2-5; the D is unclear. The sequences come from peripheral blood, collected 28 days after the second AZD1222 dose. The CDR3, as DNA: TGTGCCAGCAGCTTTAGCTTTTTCGAGACCCAGTACTTC. Translated, it gives CASSFSFFETQYF.